Below, 25 T cell receptor beta chains from the same sample are listed, as sequenced in a study of OX40 agonist ivuxolimab in advanced cancers. Clones were read by immunoSEQ multiplex PCR, and TCRdb kept only the in-frame ones, dropping some. This sample has about 37,000 clones; 92% occur once, and the top ten carry 33%. Specimen: CD4+ or CD8+ T cells sorted from blood, collected in a trial of the OX40 agonist ivuxolimab. The receptors stem from an adult with an advanced solid tumor such as melanoma, head and neck, liver or kidney cancer.

By sample share, this clone is medium-sized (0.01 to 0.1%). Written as DNA, the CDR3 is TGTGCCAGCTCACCATTAGCGGAAGGCTACGAGCAGTACTTC. It codes for CASSPLAEGYEQYF. V is TRBV18 and J is TRBJ2-7; D is perhaps TRBD2 (6 bases). The V gene lost 2 bases and the J gene lost 3 bases, with 11 bases spanning the gap. CDR1 KGHSH and CDR2 LQKENI come from the germline V gene. The CDR3 covers 14 residues. Complete variable domain (other parts from reference TRBV18 and TRBJ2-7): NAGVMQNPRHLVRRRGQEARLRCSPMKGHSHVYWYRQLPEEGLKFMVYLQKENIIDESGMPKERFSAEFPKEGPSILRIQQVVRGDSAAYFCASSPLAEGYEQYFGPGTRLTVT.

The genes are TRBV4-2 and TRBJ2-3; D may be TRBD2 (5 bases). Trimming cost V 4 bases and J 0 bases, with 11 bases left between them. The V gene's germline CDR1 is LGHNA and CDR2 YNFKEQ. The CDR3 contains 15 residues. The CDR3 nucleotides read TGTGCCAGCAGCCCTCCAGCGGCTAGCACAGATACGCAGTATTTT. It encodes CASSPPAASTDTQYF.

V usage is TRBV7-9 and J usage is TRBJ2-7; tentatively, D is TRBD2 (5 bases). Trimming left V 5 bases short and J 0 bases short, with 14 bases between. The CDR3 has 15 residues. The germline V gene has CDR1 SEHNR and CDR2 FQNEAQ (reference sequence). The CDR3 region has the DNA TGTGCCAGCAGCAAGACGGGGATTTCCTCCTACGAGCAGTACTTC. Protein sequence: CASSKTGISSYEQYF.

This clone occurred once. V is TRBV7-9 and J is TRBJ1-1; 7 bases fit TRBD1. CDR1 is SEHNR, CDR2 FQNEAQ, per germline (reference sequence). The CDR3 totals 13 residues. The V and J ends lost 6 bases and 0 bases, in that order; junction bases with no gene match: 1. DNA for the CDR3: TGTGCCAGCAGACAGGGGCTGAACACTGAAGCTTTCTTT. As protein: CASRQGLNTEAFF.

The gene calls are TRBV4-1 and TRBJ1-5, with D possibly TRBD1 on 5 matching bases. Trimming stripped 0 bases from V and 10 bases from J, with 10 bases between. Germline V gene data show CDR1 as MGHRA and CDR2 as YSYEKL. The CDR3 sequence is 13 residues long. CDR3 in amino acids: CASSQDGGEPQHF. DNA for the CDR3: TGCGCCAGCAGCCAAGATGGAGGGGAACCCCAGCATTTT.

The chain has TRBV9 and TRBJ1-5; D remains unclear. This CDR3 is built from 12 residues. CDR1 SGDLS and CDR2 YYNGEE come from the germline V gene. V lost 0 bases and J lost 4, with 2 bases in between. The CDR3 DNA is TGTGCCAGCAGCGTAGGGAATCAGCCCCAGCATTTT. Translation gives CASSVGNQPQHF.

The chain joins TRBV6-5 to TRBJ1-1, with D uncertain. Trimming removed 3 bases from V and 11 bases from J, with 16 bases in between. Germline V gives CDR1 MNHEY, CDR2 SVGAGI. The CDR3 is 13 residues long. Here the CDR3 reads CASSYRYEKGAFF. CDR3 nucleotides: TGTGCCAGCAGTTATCGATATGAAAAAGGGGCTTTCTTT.

V and J are TRBV10-2 and TRBJ2-7; 9 bases fit TRBD1. Germline lookup yields CDR1 WSHSY and CDR2 SAAADI. V dropped 4 bases and J dropped 4; count of bases not matched to a gene: 5. The CDR3 sequence is 14 residues long. CDR3 loop: CASSAPTGGYEQYF. CDR3 sequence (DNA): TGCGCCAGCAGTGCTCCGACAGGGGGTTACGAGCAGTACTTC.

V and J are TRBV9 and TRBJ2-1; D gene unclear. The CDR3 spans 17 residues. CDR1 and CDR2 (germline): SGDLS, YYNGEE. V was cut by 1 base and J by 4 bases, with 18 bases left in between. CDR3 in amino acids: CASSVYKSATVYNEQFF. CDR3 sequence (DNA): TGTGCCAGCAGCGTATACAAGTCGGCCACGGTATACAATGAGCAGTTCTTC.

V usage is TRBV19 and J usage is TRBJ1-5; D is possibly TRBD1 (5 bases). The V and J ends lost 2 bases and 5 bases respectively, with 13 bases between them. The CDR3 totals 15 residues. Germline-derived CDR1 and CDR2 are LNHDA and SQIVND (reference sequence). CDR3 region: CASSIPRGEDQPQHF. The CDR3 DNA sequence: TGTGCCAGTAGTATACCGAGGGGAGAGGATCAGCCCCAGCATTTT.

This chain joins TRBV7-6 and TRBJ2-1; weak D call: TRBD2 (5 bases). V lost 0 bases and J lost 6, with 9 bases in between. The CDR3 sequence is 14 residues long. Germline CDR1 is SGHVS and CDR2 is FNYEAQ. The CDR3 is CASSLAGKLNEQFF. The CDR3 coding sequence is TGTGCCAGCAGCTTAGCCGGGAAACTCAATGAGCAGTTCTTC.

V usage is TRBV7-6 and J usage is TRBJ2-3; perhaps TRBD1 as D (5 bases). V gave up 5 bases and J gave up 3 bases, with 24 bases separating them. The CDR3 consists of 18 residues. Germline V lookup: CDR1 SGHVS, CDR2 FNYEAQ. CDR3: CASSTAPILRVTTDTQYF. Written as DNA, the CDR3 is TGTGCCAGCAGCACAGCCCCCATACTCAGGGTTACTACAGATACGCAGTATTTT.

The rearrangement joins TRBV27 to TRBJ2-1, with 7 nucleotides matching TRBD1. With 4 bases clipped from V and 5 bases from J, the junction kept 8 bases outside the gene matches. This CDR3 is built from 15 residues. The germline V gene encodes CDR1 MNHEY and CDR2 SMNVEV (reference sequence). In nucleotides, the CDR3 is TGTGCCAGCAGTTCACGACAGGGTCTAAACAATGAGCAGTTCTTC. This sequence encodes CASSSRQGLNNEQFF.

The CDR3 protein is CASSLGADTQYF. The DNA for the CDR3 is TGTGCCAGCAGCTTAGGGGCAGATACGCAGTATTTT. The chain joins TRBV7-3 to TRBJ2-3; D is unclear. Germline CDR1 reads SGHTA; CDR2 reads FQGTGA. V shed 2 bases and J shed 4 bases, with 4 bases lying between them. CDR3 length: 12 amino acids.

The chain links TRBV19 to TRBJ2-1; D not resolved. The length of the CDR3 is 12 residues. In germline, CDR1 is LNHDA, CDR2 SQIVND (reference sequence). V gave up 5 bases and J gave up 4 bases, with 6 bases separating them. Here the CDR3 DNA reads TGTGCCAGTAGTCTGGCTTACAATGAGCAGTTCTTC. This codes for CASSLAYNEQFF.

This chain uses TRBV2 with TRBJ2-7, with TRBD2 identical over 9 bases. The CDR3 sequence is 15 residues long. The germline V gene encodes CDR1 SNHLY and CDR2 FYNNEI. After removal of 4 bases from V and 2 bases from J, the junction contained 6 bases not matched to a gene. CDR3 DNA sequence: TGTGCCAGCAGTGGTGCTAGCGGGACCACCTACGAGCAGTACTTC. Its protein product is CASSGASGTTYEQYF.

This chain uses TRBV6-5 with TRBJ2-3; 7 bases are a match to TRBD2. V shed 0 bases, J shed 2 bases, and the junction held 5 bases outside the gene matches. The CDR3 totals 16 residues. Germline V gene sequence: CDR1 MNHEY, CDR2 SVGAGI. The CDR3 is CASSYSGGGPTDTQYF. Here the CDR3 DNA reads TGTGCCAGCAGTTACTCGGGGGGAGGGCCCACAGATACGCAGTATTTT.

The V and J genes are TRBV14 and TRBJ2-1, with 9 bases identical to TRBD2. Germline CDR1 reads SGHDN; CDR2 reads FVKESK. The V and J ends lost 3 bases and 5 bases, in that order; junction bases with no gene match: 2. CDR3 size: 14 residues. The CDR3 loop is CASSQLAGNNEQFF. The DNA for the CDR3 is TGTGCCAGCAGCCAGCTAGCGGGGAACAATGAGCAGTTCTTC.

This chain links TRBV28 with TRBJ2-1; TRBD2 aligns across 11 bases. After removal of 5 bases from V and 8 bases from J, the junction contained 14 bases not matched to a gene. Germline V gives CDR1 MDHEN, CDR2 SYDVKM. CDR3 length equals 17 residues. The CDR3 coding sequence is TGTGCCAGCAGTCTACCCTCGATGGTAGCGGGAGGGCATGAGCAGTTCTTC. The encoded protein is CASSLPSMVAGGHEQFF.

The rearrangement links TRBV4-3 to TRBJ2-7, with D unclear. CDR1 and CDR2 (germline): LGHNA, YSLEER. Trimming took 0 bases from V and 0 from J, leaving 15 bases between them. This CDR3 region has 17 residues. The CDR3 protein is CASSQESGPVFSYEQYF. The CDR3 nucleotides read TGCGCCAGCAGCCAAGAGTCGGGTCCGGTGTTCTCCTACGAGCAGTACTTC.

V gene TRBV9 combines with J gene TRBJ2-2; D is undetermined. CDR1 is SGDLS and CDR2 is YYNGEE in the germline V gene. CDR3 length equals 12 residues. V was shortened by 3 bases and J by 2 bases, with 2 bases between the two germline ends. The CDR3 DNA reads as TGTGCCAGCAGCGAAAACACCGGGGAGCTGTTTTTT. It translates to CASSENTGELFF.

The gene calls are TRBV29-1 and TRBJ2-1, with 12 bases fitting TRBD2. The germline V gene encodes CDR1 SQVTM and CDR2 ANQGSEA. Trimming removed 8 bases from V and 9 bases from J; junction bases left unmatched: 8. The length of the CDR3 is 13 residues. The CDR3 nucleotides read TGCAGCTTTGCTAGCGGGAGGGCCCTTGAGCAGTTCTTC. It encodes CSFASGRALEQFF.

The chain joins TRBV9 to TRBJ2-3; D may be TRBD2 (6 bases). This CDR3 is 14 amino acids long. V lost 5 bases and J 6 bases, leaving 16 bases between the germline ends. The V gene's germline CDR1 is SGDLS and CDR2 YYNGEE. CDR3 coding DNA: TGTGCCAGCAGTCGGGACTTGGGGGTGGATACGCAGTATTTT. Residues: CASSRDLGVDTQYF.

This chain joins TRBV29-1 and TRBJ1-2; D call uncertain. Germline-derived CDR1 and CDR2 are SQVTM and ANQGSEA. The V end was cut by 0 bases, the J end by 7 bases, with 0 bases between. The CDR3 is 9 amino acids. The CDR3: CSVEDGYTF. CDR3 nucleotide sequence: TGCAGCGTTGAAGATGGCTACACCTTC.

The chain links TRBV28 to TRBJ1-1; D gene ambiguous. The germline V gene encodes CDR1 MDHEN and CDR2 SYDVKM. There are 15 residues in the CDR3. V lost 4 bases to trimming and J lost 0 bases, with 12 bases between them. CDR3 amino acids: CASSSPDLMNTEAFF. The CDR3, as DNA: TGTGCCAGCAGTTCGCCGGATCTCATGAACACTGAAGCTTTCTTT. Based on the CDR3 plus reference TRBV28 and TRBJ1-1, the full variable domain is DVKVTQSSRYLVKRTGEKVFLECVQDMDHENMFWYRQDPGLGLRLIYFSYDVKMKEKGDIPEGYSVSREKKERFSLILESASTNQTSMYLCASSSPDLMNTEAFFGQGTRLTVV.